The T cell receptor (beta chain) described here comes from a study of blood T cell repertoires in COVID-19. Study context: The United States, Italy and Spain supplied acute and convalescent COVID-19 samples.

Sequencing used immunoSEQ multiplex PCR; TCRdb keeps in-frame clones, though not all of them. The repertoire holds roughly 290,000 clones, with approximately 84% as singletons. The CDR3 contains 14 residues. The germline V gene encodes CDR1 SEHNR and CDR2 FQNEAQ (reference sequence). The V gene lost 4 bases and the J gene lost 2 bases, with 12 bases spanning the gap. The receptor's source is a woman aged 25 to 39 who had recovered from COVID-19. The chain employs TRBV7-9 and TRBJ2-7; D uncertain. Material: peripheral blood. The CDR3: CASSSSPSPYEQYF. CDR3 coding DNA: TGTGCCAGCAGCTCTTCTCCCTCCCCCTACGAGCAGTACTTC. The whole variable domain, remainder taken from reference TRBV7-9 and TRBJ2-7, is DTGVSQNPRHKITKRGQNVTFRCDPISEHNRLYWYRQTLGQGPEFLTYFQNEAQLEKSRLLSDRFSAERPKGSFSTLEIQRTEQGDSAMYLCASSSSPSPYEQYFGPGTRLTVT.